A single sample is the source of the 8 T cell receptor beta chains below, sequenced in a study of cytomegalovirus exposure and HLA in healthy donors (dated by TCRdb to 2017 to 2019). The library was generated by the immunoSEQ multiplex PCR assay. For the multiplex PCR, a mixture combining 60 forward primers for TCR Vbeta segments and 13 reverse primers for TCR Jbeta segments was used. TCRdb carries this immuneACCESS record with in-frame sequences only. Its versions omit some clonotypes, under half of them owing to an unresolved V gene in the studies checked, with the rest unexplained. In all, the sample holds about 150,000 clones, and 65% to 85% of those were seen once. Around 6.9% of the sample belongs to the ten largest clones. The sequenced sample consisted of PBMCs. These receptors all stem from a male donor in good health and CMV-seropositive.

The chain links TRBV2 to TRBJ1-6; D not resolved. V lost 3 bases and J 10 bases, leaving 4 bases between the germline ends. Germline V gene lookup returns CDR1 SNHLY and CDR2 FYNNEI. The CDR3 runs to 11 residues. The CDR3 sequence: CASSERSPLHF. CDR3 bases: TGTGCCAGCAGTGAGAGGTCACCCCTCCACTTT.

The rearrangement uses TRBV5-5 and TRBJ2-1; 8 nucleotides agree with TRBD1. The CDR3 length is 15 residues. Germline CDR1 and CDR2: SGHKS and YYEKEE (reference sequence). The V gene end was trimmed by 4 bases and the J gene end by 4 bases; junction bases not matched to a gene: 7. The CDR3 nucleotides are TGTGCCAGCAGCGGAGGACAGGGATCATACAATGAGCAGTTCTTC. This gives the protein CASSGGQGSYNEQFF.

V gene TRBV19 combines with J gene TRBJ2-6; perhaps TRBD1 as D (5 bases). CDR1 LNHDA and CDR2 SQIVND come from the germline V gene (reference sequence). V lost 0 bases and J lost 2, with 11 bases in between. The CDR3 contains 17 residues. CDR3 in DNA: TGTGCCAGTAGTATAGAGGGGCCCGAGGCTGGGGCCAACGTCCTGACTTTC. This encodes CASSIEGPEAGANVLTF.

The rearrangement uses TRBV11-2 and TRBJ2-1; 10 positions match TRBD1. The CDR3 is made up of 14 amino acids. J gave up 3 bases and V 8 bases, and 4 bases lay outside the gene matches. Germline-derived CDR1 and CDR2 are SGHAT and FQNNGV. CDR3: CASQGDRGYNEQFF. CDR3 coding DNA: TGTGCCAGCCAGGGGGACAGGGGCTACAATGAGCAGTTCTTC.

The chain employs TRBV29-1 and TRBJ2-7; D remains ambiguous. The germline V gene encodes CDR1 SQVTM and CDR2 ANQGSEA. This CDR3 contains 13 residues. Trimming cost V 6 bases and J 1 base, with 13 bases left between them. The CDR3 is CSVIPSDSYEQYF. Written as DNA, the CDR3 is TGCAGCGTGATCCCCAGTGATTCCTACGAGCAGTACTTC.

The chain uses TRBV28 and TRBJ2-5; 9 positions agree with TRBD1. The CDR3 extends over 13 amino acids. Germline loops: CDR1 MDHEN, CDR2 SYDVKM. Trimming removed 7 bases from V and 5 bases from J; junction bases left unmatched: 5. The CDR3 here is CASTTGGRETQYF. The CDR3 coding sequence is TGTGCCAGCACAACAGGGGGCCGGGAGACCCAGTACTTC.

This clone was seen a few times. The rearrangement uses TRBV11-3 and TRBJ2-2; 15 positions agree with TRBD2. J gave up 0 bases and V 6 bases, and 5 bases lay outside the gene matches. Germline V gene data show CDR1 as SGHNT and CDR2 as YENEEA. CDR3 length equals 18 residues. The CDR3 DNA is TGTGCCAGCAGTTTCGGGACTAGCGGGAGGACGAACACCGGGGAGCTGTTTTTT. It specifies CASSFGTSGRTNTGELFF.

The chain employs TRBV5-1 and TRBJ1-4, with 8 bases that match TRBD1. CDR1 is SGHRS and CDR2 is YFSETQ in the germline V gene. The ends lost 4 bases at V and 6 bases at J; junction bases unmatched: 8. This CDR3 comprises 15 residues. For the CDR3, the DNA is TGCGCCAGCAGCCTATCGGGACAGGTGGATGAAAAACTGTTTTTT. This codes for CASSLSGQVDEKLFF. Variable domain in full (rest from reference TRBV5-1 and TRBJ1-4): KAGVTQTPRYLIKTRGQQVTLSCSPISGHRSVSWYQQTPGQGLQFLFEYFSETQRNKGNFPGRFSGRQFSNSRSEMNVSTLELGDSALYLCASSLSGQVDEKLFFGSGTQLSVL.